The rows below give T cell receptor beta chains drawn from one sample of a study of OX40 agonist ivuxolimab in advanced cancers. Sequencing was performed with immunoSEQ multiplex PCR; in TCRdb, only in-frame clones are kept and a portion is missing. The sample has tens of thousands of clones; around 90% are singletons. Specimen: CD4+ or CD8+ T cells sorted from blood, collected in a trial of the OX40 agonist ivuxolimab. The receptors shown here come from an adult with an advanced solid tumor such as melanoma, head and neck, liver or kidney cancer. CDR3s include the opening cysteine and the closing phenylalanine or tryptophan. Fields, in order: clone size, V gene, D gene, J gene, CDR3 DNA, CDR3 protein. The D gene is left open where the match is weak. Expanded clones are given a class, and other clones once, few, many or no size at all.

>-|TRBV30|-|TRBJ1-3
TGTGCCTGGGCTACGGCGGACACCATATATTTT
CAWATADTIYF
>-|TRBV5-8|-|TRBJ2-5
TGTGCCAGCAGCGTCCGGAGAGAGACCCAGTACTTC
CASSVRRETQYF
>-|TRBV5-1|TRBD2|TRBJ2-1
TGCGCCAGCAGCGGGACTAGGAATGAGCAGTTCTTC
CASSGTRNEQFF
>-|TRBV7-2|-|TRBJ2-2
TGTGCCAGCACCAACCTGGGCCTCACCGGGGAGCTGTTTTTT
CASTNLGLTGELFF
>-|TRBV19|TRBD1|TRBJ1-5
TGTGCCAGTAGTGCGACAGGGGGAGTGATCAAAAGCAATCAGCCCCAGCATTTT
CASSATGGVIKSNQPQHF
>-|TRBV18|-|TRBJ2-4
TGTGCCAGCTCACCTCCGGGGTTGTCCAAAAACATTCAGTACTTC
CASSPPGLSKNIQYF
>once|TRBV5-1|TRBD2|TRBJ2-5
TGCGCCAGCAGCCCAAGCGGGAGTGAGACCCAGTACTTC
CASSPSGSETQYF
>-|TRBV18|-|TRBJ1-5
TGTGCCAGCTCCGGAGTAAAGGATCAGCCCCAGCATTTT
CASSGVKDQPQHF
>once|TRBV4-1|TRBD2|TRBJ2-3
TGCGCCAGCAGCCAAGATGGGACTAGCGGGGTCACAGATACGCAGTATTTT
CASSQDGTSGVTDTQYF
>-|TRBV4-1|-|TRBJ1-2
TGCGCCAGCAGCCAAGACCCTAACTATGGCTACACCTTC
CASSQDPNYGYTF
>-|TRBV11-1|TRBD1|TRBJ1-1
TGTGCCAGCAGCTGGAGGACAGGGAACACTGAAGCTTTCTTT
CASSWRTGNTEAFF
>-|TRBV7-2|-|TRBJ1-2
TGTGCCAGCAGCTCCCCGGGAGTCCTTAACTATGGCTACACCTTC
CASSSPGVLNYGYTF
>-|TRBV2|-|TRBJ1-1
TGTGCCAGCGAGGCCAGGGTTAACACTGAAGCTTTCTTT
CASEARVNTEAFF
>-|TRBV6-5|-|TRBJ1-2
TGTGCCAGCAGTGCCGAACAGAGCGACTATGGCTACACCTTC
CASSAEQSDYGYTF
>-|TRBV7-9|TRBD2|TRBJ2-1
TGTGCCAGCAGCCCACGTACTAGCGGGAGGGCCTTTGAGCAGTTCTTC
CASSPRTSGRAFEQFF
>-|TRBV19|-|TRBJ1-4
TGTGCCAGTAGCCCCCTCCGGGGTGAAAAACTGTTTTTT
CASSPLRGEKLFF
>-|TRBV7-2|TRBD2|TRBJ2-3
TGTGCCAGCAGCCCCCGACTAGCGGGACCCACAGATACGCAGTATTTT
CASSPRLAGPTDTQYF
>once|TRBV6-4|-|TRBJ1-3
TGTGCCAGCAGTGACTCGGACAGAAACACCATATATTTT
CASSDSDRNTIYF
>-|TRBV7-2|-|TRBJ2-1
TGTGCCAGCAGCGTGGACCCGAGCTCCTACAATGAGCAGTTCTTC
CASSVDPSSYNEQFF
>few|TRBV7-9|TRBD1|TRBJ1-5
TGTGCCAGCAGCGACGACGGGACAGGGATGAGGCCCCAGCATTTT
CASSDDGTGMRPQHF
>-|TRBV20-1|-|TRBJ2-4
TGCAGTGCTAGTGTCGACATTCAGTACTTC
CSASVDIQYF
>-|TRBV7-2|-|TRBJ2-7
TGTGCCAGCAGCCCAGACGGGGACGGTTCCTACGAGCAGTACTTC
CASSPDGDGSYEQYF
>-|TRBV5-1|-|TRBJ1-2
TGCGCCAGCAGCTTGGTGCCAGGGTCGACCTATGGCTACACCTTC
CASSLVPGSTYGYTF
>-|TRBV2|TRBD2|TRBJ2-1
TGTGCCAGCAGTCCGAGGACTAGCGGGGCAGGGGAGCAGTTCTTC
CASSPRTSGAGEQFF
>-|TRBV30|-|TRBJ1-1
TGTGCCTGGAGTGACCCGGCTAGGTTAGGGGCTTTCTTT
CAWSDPARLGAFF
>-|TRBV6-6|-|TRBJ1-2
TGTGCCAGCAGTTACGGGGACTATGGCTACACCTTC
CASSYGDYGYTF
>-|TRBV6-1|-|TRBJ1-2
TGTGCCAGCAGTGAAGGTCCGGCGATCTATGGCTACACCTTC
CASSEGPAIYGYTF
>-|TRBV7-8|TRBD2|TRBJ2-2
TGTGCCAGCAGCTCAGGACTAGCCTACACCGGGGAGCTGTTTTTT
CASSSGLAYTGELFF
>once|TRBV21-1|-|TRBJ2-1
TGTGCCAGCAGCCTGGACAGCTCCTACAATGAGCAGTTCTTC
CASSLDSSYNEQFF
>-|TRBV5-1|-|TRBJ1-2
TGCGCCAGCAGCTGGTGGCAGGGCCTTAACTATGGCTACACCTTC
CASSWWQGLNYGYTF
>-|TRBV11-3|TRBD1|TRBJ2-7
TGTGCCAGCGGGGGGACAGGGCGCTACGAGCAGTACTTC
CASGGTGRYEQYF
>-|TRBV11-2|-|TRBJ2-2
TGTGCCAGCAGCTTGTTAGCGAGGGACACCGGGGAGCTGTTTTTT
CASSLLARDTGELFF
>-|TRBV27|-|TRBJ2-3
TGTGCCAGCAGAGATTGGGCCACAGATACGCAGTATTTT
CASRDWATDTQYF
>-|TRBV28|-|TRBJ1-3
TGTGCCAGCAGTTTAAGGGACACCATATATTTT
CASSLRDTIYF
>-|TRBV10-2|TRBD2|TRBJ2-3
TGCGCCAGCAGTGAGATTAGCGGGAGAGGAGATACGCAGTATTTT
CASSEISGRGDTQYF
>-|TRBV6-5|TRBD1|TRBJ1-2
TGTGCCAGCAGTTATATGTCCGGGACAGGGGGAGGCTACACCTTC
CASSYMSGTGGGYTF
>-|TRBV6-1|-|TRBJ2-2
TGTGCCAGCAGAGTGACTCTTAACACCGGGGAGCTGTTTTTT
CASRVTLNTGELFF
>once|TRBV28|-|TRBJ1-4
TGTGCCACGAAACAACAGGCAACTAATGAAAAACTGTTTTTT
CATKQQATNEKLFF
>few|TRBV9|-|TRBJ2-2
TGTGCCAGCAGCGTAGATTCCCGATCCACCGGGGAGCTGTTTTTT
CASSVDSRSTGELFF
>once|TRBV5-1|-|TRBJ2-6
TGCGCCAGCTCATTCACTGGGGACTCTGGGGCCAACGTCCTGACTTTC
CASSFTGDSGANVLTF
>-|TRBV7-9|-|TRBJ2-7
TGTGCCAGCAGCCCACAGGGGGGGGGCTCCTACGAGCAGTACTTC
CASSPQGGGSYEQYF
>once|TRBV4-1|-|TRBJ1-3
TGCGCCAGCAGCCAAGGAAGTGGGCCAGATATCTCTGGAAACACCATATATTTT
CASSQGSGPDISGNTIYF
>-|TRBV4-3|TRBD2|TRBJ2-5
TGCGCCAGCAGCCAGGGACTACCCGGGGCATCAGGGACCCAGTACTTC
CASSQGLPGASGTQYF
>-|TRBV12-5|-|TRBJ1-2
TGTGCTAGTGGTTTGCACCAGACTAACTATGGCTACACCTTC
CASGLHQTNYGYTF
>-|TRBV10-3|-|TRBJ1-3
TGTGCCATCAGTGCGGACAGCACCCAAGGAAACACCATATATTTT
CAISADSTQGNTIYF
>-|TRBV28|TRBD1|TRBJ1-5
TGTGCCAGCAGTTCCCTGAGCGGGACAGGGGGCGCTCGGGGCAATCAGCCCCAGCATTTT
CASSSLSGTGGARGNQPQHF
>-|TRBV19|-|TRBJ2-2
TGTGCCAGTAGTTCCCACGGCACCGGGGAGCTGTTTTTT
CASSSHGTGELFF
>-|TRBV7-2|TRBD2|TRBJ2-3
TGTGCCAGCAGCTTGGAACTAGCGGGAGGGCCAGCAGATACGCAGTATTTT
CASSLELAGGPADTQYF
>-|TRBV6-5|-|TRBJ2-1
TGTGCCAGCGGTTGGACTCGTCGCTACAATGAGCAGTTCTTC
CASGWTRRYNEQFF
>-|TRBV20-1|-|TRBJ2-1
TGCAGTGCTAGCGCCTACAATGAGCAGTTCTTC
CSASAYNEQFF
>-|TRBV27|-|TRBJ2-2
TGTGCCAGCAGACTGTCCGGGATACCCGGGGAGCTGTTTTTT
CASRLSGIPGELFF
>-|TRBV18|TRBD2|TRBJ2-3
TGTGCCAGTTTCATGACTAGCGGGAGTCGGCATACGCAGTATTTT
CASFMTSGSRHTQYF
>-|TRBV27|TRBD2|TRBJ2-7
TGTGCCAGCAGTTACGCCCTCGGCGGGGGGGCGGATGAGCAGTACTTC
CASSYALGGGADEQYF
>-|TRBV5-1|-|TRBJ2-3
TGCGCCAGCAGCCTCGGGGGTCAAACCACAGATACGCAGTATTTT
CASSLGGQTTDTQYF
>once|TRBV30|-|TRBJ1-5
TGTGCCTGGAGTGGCCGGGGCAATCAGCCCCAGCATTTT
CAWSGRGNQPQHF
>-|TRBV29-1|TRBD1|TRBJ2-1
TGCAGCGTTGGCCGGGACAGGGCCAACAATGAGCAGTTCTTC
CSVGRDRANNEQFF
>once|TRBV12-5|-|TRBJ2-1
TGTGCTAGTGGTTTTGGGGGAGCCGGTCGCAATGAGCAGTTCTTC
CASGFGGAGRNEQFF
>-|TRBV11-2|-|TRBJ1-4
TGTGCCACCGGGATCCATATTAGTGAAAAACTGTTTTTT
CATGIHISEKLFF
>-|TRBV28|-|TRBJ1-2
TGTGCCAGCAGTTTAGTATCGGGGCTAAACTATGGCTACACCTTC
CASSLVSGLNYGYTF